The rows below give T cell receptor beta chains drawn from one sample of a study of regulatory T cells in long-lasting Graves disease. One entry per CDR3 protein, called by TCRdb with MiXCR from the multiplex PCR reads. Here the sample spans about 620,000 distinct CDR3 sequences, about 16% being singletons. The same sample was also used in a study of T cells in Graves' hyperthyroidism and ophthalmopathy.

The sequenced sample was peripheral blood mononuclear cells (PBMCs), obtained at new diagnosis, from a patient treated with antithyroid drugs. The receptor source for this set is a woman younger than 45 with Graves disease. Both conserved end residues are part of each CDR3. D genes are given only for firm matches. Where a row states a size, it is once, few, many or the class of an expanded clone; other rows omit it.

D gene	V gene	clone size	J gene	CDR3 protein	CDR3 DNA
NA	TRBV5-4	few	TRBJ1-1	CASSPRPALEAFF	TGTGCCAGCAGCCCTCGTCCAGCGCTCGAAGCTTTCTTT
NA	TRBV4-2	few	TRBJ2-5	CASSQGGVLETQYF	TGTGCCAGCAGCCAAGGGGGAGTGTTGGAGACCCAGTACTTC
NA	TRBV6-1	many	TRBJ1-1	CASRGIRRGRRNTEAFF	TGTGCCAGCAGGGGGATTAGACGGGGCCGGCGGAACACTGAAGCTTTCTTT
TRBD2	TRBV7-6	few	TRBJ2-5	CASIRGGPQETQYF	TGTGCCAGCATCCGGGGGGGGCCCCAAGAGACCCAGTACTTC
NA	TRBV11-2	many	TRBJ1-6	CASSLEWGNDSPLHF	TGTGCCAGCAGCTTAGAGTGGGGGAATGATTCACCCCTCCACTTT
NA	TRBV9	few	TRBJ1-2	CASSVGGRSYGYTF	TGTGCCAGCAGCGTAGGGGGAAGAAGCTATGGCTACACCTTC
NA	TRBV5-4	many	TRBJ2-7	CASSLALDDSFEQYF	TGTGCCAGCAGCTTGGCTTTGGACGACTCTTTCGAGCAGTACTTC
NA	TRBV9	NA	TRBJ2-1	CASSPGGTRGTPLVFNEQFF	TGTGCCAGCAGCCCTGGGGGGACGCGCGGGACCCCACTGGTGTTCAATGAGCAGTTCTTC
NA	TRBV6-2/TRBV6-3	many	TRBJ2-7	CASSSPERGYEQYF	TGTGCCAGCAGTTCACCAGAGAGGGGCTACGAGCAGTACTTC
NA	TRBV30	many	TRBJ1-1	CARTSGANTEAFF	TGTGCCCGGACCTCAGGGGCGAACACTGAAGCTTTCTTT
NA	TRBV7-9	NA	TRBJ1-4	CASSPGEGATNEKLFF	TGTGCCAGCAGCCCTGGGGAGGGTGCAACTAATGAAAAACTGTTTTTT
NA	TRBV18	many	TRBJ2-5	CASSPRGAQETQYF	TGTGCCAGCTCGCCCCGGGGAGCGCAGGAGACCCAGTACTTC
NA	TRBV10-1	few	TRBJ2-1	CASSENLESNEQFF	TGCGCCAGCAGTGAGAACCTGGAGTCGAATGAGCAGTTCTTC
TRBD1	TRBV2	many	TRBJ2-7	CASSGTGLGEQYF	TGTGCCAGCAGTGGGACAGGGCTAGGGGAGCAGTACTTC
NA	TRBV2	many	TRBJ2-5	CASSAQVGAQYF	TGTGCCAGCAGTGCTCAGGTGGGGGCCCAGTACTTC
TRBD1	TRBV6-2/TRBV6-3	many	TRBJ1-4	CASRPRQGNEKLFF	TGTGCCAGCAGGCCTAGACAGGGAAATGAAAAACTGTTTTTT
NA	TRBV30	few	TRBJ1-1	CACRFGGRNTEAFF	TGTGCCTGCCGGTTCGGGGGGCGAAACACTGAAGCTTTCTTT
NA	TRBV27	many	TRBJ2-7	CASSFYGTEQYF	TGTGCCAGCAGTTTTTATGGCACCGAGCAGTACTTC
NA	TRBV29-1	NA	TRBJ2-2	CSVDLSGELFF	TGCAGCGTTGACCTGTCCGGGGAGCTGTTTTTT
TRBD2	TRBV12-3/TRBV12-4	many	TRBJ2-1	CASSFSGRVGEQFF	TGTGCCAGCAGTTTCAGCGGGAGGGTGGGTGAGCAGTTCTTC
NA	TRBV28	many	TRBJ1-4	CASSGRGVLANEKLFF	TGTGCCAGCAGTGGGCGCGGGGTTTTGGCTAATGAAAAACTGTTTTTT
TRBD1	TRBV7-3	many	TRBJ1-6	CASSLLGGGDSPLHF	TGTGCCAGCAGCTTACTCGGAGGGGGCGATTCACCCCTCCACTTT